The present T cell receptor (beta chain) was sequenced within a study of cytomegalovirus exposure and HLA in healthy donors. The V end was cut by 7 bases, the J end by 7 bases, with 11 bases between. The CDR3 is 13 amino acids. Germline CDR1 MRHNA, CDR2 SNTAGT. In the PCR, 60 Vbeta and 13 Jbeta primers were used. Repertoires were generated with immunoSEQ multiplex PCR, while TCRdb's copy carries only in-frame clones and drops some. Its listing shows some 39,000 clones. Sample: PBMCs. The gene calls are TRBV6-4 and TRBJ1-6; TRBD1 is a possible D gene (5 bases). The receptor was isolated from a woman aged 25 to 39 in good health and CMV-seropositive. CDR3 coding DNA: TGTGCCAGCAATCAGGGAAACAATTCACCCCTCCACTTT. As protein: CASNQGNNSPLHF.